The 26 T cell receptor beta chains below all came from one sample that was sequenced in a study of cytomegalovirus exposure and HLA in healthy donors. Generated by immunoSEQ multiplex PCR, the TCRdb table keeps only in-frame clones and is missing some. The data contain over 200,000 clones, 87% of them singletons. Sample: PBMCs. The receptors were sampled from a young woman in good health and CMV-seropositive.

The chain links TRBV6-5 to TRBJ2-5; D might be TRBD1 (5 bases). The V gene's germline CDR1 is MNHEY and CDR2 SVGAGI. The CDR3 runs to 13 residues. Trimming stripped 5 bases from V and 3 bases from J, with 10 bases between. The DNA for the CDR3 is TGTGCCAGCAGTCAGACAGACGAAGAGACCCAGTACTTC. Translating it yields CASSQTDEETQYF.

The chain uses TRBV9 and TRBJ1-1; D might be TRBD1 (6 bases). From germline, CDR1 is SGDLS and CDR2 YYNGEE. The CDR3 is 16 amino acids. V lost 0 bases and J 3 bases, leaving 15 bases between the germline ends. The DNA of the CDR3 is TGTGCCAGCAGCGTAGCTGGTCCCAGGGGCGACACTGAAGCTTTCTTT. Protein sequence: CASSVAGPRGDTEAFF.

CDR3 residues: CASSLWGGGEQYF. The CDR3 nucleotides are TGTGCCAGCAGTTTATGGGGGGGCGGCGAGCAGTACTTC. The J gene is TRBJ2-7, the V gene TRBV27, with D perhaps TRBD2 (7 bases). This CDR3 comprises 13 residues. The V gene's germline CDR1 is MNHEY and CDR2 SMNVEV (reference sequence). Trimming took 1 base from V and 6 from J, leaving 10 bases between them.

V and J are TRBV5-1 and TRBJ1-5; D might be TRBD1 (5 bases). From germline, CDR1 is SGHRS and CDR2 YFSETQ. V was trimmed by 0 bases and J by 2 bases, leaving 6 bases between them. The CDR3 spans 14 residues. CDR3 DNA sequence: TGCGCCAGCAGCTTGGGCAGGGGCAATCAGCCCCAGCATTTT. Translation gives CASSLGRGNQPQHF.

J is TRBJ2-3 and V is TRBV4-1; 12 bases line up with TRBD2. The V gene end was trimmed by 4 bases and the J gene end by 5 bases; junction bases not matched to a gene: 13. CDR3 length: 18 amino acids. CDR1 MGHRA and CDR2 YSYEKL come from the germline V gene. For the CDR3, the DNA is TGCGCCAGCAGCCCCCCGGGGTCTAGCGGGAGGGCCAAAGATACGCAGTATTTT. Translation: CASSPPGSSGRAKDTQYF.

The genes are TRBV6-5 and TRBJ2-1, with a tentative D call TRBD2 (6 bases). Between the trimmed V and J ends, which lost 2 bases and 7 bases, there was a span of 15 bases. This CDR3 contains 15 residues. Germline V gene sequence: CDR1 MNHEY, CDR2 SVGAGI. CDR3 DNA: TGTGCCAGCAGTTACACCGGGACTCCGCGGAATGAGCAGTTCTTC. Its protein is CASSYTGTPRNEQFF.

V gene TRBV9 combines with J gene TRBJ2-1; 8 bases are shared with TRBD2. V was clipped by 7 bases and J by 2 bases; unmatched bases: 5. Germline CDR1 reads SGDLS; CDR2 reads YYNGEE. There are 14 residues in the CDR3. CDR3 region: CASGREGPYNEQFF. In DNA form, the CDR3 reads TGTGCCAGCGGACGGGAGGGACCCTACAATGAGCAGTTCTTC.

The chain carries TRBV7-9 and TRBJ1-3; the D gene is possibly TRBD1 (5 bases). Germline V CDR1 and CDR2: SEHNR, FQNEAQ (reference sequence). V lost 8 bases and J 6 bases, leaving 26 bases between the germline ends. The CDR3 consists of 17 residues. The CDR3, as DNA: TGTGCCAGCTCTATAGGAGGACGGGGGAACAGTCCAAACACCATATATTTT. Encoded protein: CASSIGGRGNSPNTIYF.

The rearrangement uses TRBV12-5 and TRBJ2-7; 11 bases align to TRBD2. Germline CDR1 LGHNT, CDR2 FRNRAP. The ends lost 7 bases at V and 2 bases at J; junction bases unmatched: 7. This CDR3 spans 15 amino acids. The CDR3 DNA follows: TGTGCTAGTGTTGAGGGGACTAGCGGCGCCTACGAGCAGTACTTC. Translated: CASVEGTSGAYEQYF. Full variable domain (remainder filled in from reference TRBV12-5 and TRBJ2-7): DARVTQTPRHKVTEMGQEVTMRCQPILGHNTVFWYRQTMMQGLELLAYFRNRAPLDDSGMPKDRFSAEMPDATLATLKIQPSEPRDSAVYFCASVEGTSGAYEQYFGPGTRLTVT.

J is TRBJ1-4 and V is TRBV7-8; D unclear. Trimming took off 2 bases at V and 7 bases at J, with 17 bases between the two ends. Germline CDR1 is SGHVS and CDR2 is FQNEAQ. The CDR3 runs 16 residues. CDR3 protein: CASSLSAGSGGEKLFF. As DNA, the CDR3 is TGTGCCAGCAGCTTAAGTGCCGGGTCAGGAGGTGAAAAACTGTTTTTT.

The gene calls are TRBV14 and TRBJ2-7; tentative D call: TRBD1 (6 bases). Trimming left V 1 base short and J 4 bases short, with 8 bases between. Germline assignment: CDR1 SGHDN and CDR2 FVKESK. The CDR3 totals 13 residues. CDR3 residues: CASSQGGQYEQYF. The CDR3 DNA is TGTGCCAGCAGCCAAGGAGGACAGTACGAGCAGTACTTC. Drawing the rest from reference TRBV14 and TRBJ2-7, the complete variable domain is EAGVTQFPSHSVIEKGQTVTLRCDPISGHDNLYWYRRVMGKEIKFLLHFVKESKQDESGMPNNRFLAERTGGTYSTLKVQPAELEDSGVYFCASSQGGQYEQYFGPGTRLTVT.

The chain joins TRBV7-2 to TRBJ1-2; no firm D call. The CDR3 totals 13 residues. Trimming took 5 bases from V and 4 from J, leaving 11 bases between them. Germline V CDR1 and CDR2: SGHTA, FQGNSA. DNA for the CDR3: TGTGCCAGCAGCCCCGGGTCCTTCTATGGCTACACCTTC. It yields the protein CASSPGSFYGYTF. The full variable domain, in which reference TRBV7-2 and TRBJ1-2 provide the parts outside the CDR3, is GAGVSQSPSNKVTEKGKDVELRCDPISGHTALYWYRQSLGQGLEFLIYFQGNSAPDKSGLPSDRFSAERTGGSVSTLTIQRTQQEDSAVYLCASSPGSFYGYTFGSGTRLTVV.

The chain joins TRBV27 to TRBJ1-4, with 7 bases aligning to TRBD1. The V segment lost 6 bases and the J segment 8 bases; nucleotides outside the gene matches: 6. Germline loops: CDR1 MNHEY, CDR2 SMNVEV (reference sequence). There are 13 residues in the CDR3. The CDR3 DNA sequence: TGTGCCAGCAGGAGACAGGGAGAGGAAAAACTGTTTTTT. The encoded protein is CASRRQGEEKLFF.

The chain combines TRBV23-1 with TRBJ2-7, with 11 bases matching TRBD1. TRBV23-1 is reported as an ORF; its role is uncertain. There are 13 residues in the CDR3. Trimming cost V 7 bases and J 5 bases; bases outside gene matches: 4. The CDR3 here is CASTGQGVDEQYF. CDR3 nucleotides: TGCGCCAGCACGGGACAGGGGGTCGACGAGCAGTACTTC.

In DNA form, the CDR3 reads TGTGCCAGCAGTGTTTGGGGGACAGGGTTTAATCAGCCCCAGCATTTT. This codes for CASSVWGTGFNQPQHF. The chain couples TRBV6-6 to TRBJ1-5; 9 nucleotides match TRBD1. Germline trimming cut 5 bases from V and 4 bases from J; bases unmatched to any gene: 9. Germline CDR1 and CDR2: MNHNY and SVGAGI (reference sequence). The CDR3 has 16 amino acids.

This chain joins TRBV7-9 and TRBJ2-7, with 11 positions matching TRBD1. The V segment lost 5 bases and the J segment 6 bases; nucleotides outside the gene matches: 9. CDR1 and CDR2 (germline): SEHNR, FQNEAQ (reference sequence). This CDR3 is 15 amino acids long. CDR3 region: CASSQGDRGSIEQYF. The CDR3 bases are TGTGCCAGCAGCCAAGGGGACAGGGGGTCGATCGAGCAGTACTTC. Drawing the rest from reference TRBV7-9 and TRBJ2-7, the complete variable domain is DTGVSQNPRHKITKRGQNVTFRCDPISEHNRLYWYRQTLGQGPEFLTYFQNEAQLEKSRLLSDRFSAERPKGSFSTLEIQRTEQGDSAMYLCASSQGDRGSIEQYFGPGTRLTVT.

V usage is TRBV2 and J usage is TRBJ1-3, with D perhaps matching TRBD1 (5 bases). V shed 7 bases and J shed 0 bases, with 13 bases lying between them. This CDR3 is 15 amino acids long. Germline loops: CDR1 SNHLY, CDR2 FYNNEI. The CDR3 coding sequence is TGTGCCAGCATCGTGGACAACCTCTCTGGAAACACCATATATTTT. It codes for CASIVDNLSGNTIYF.

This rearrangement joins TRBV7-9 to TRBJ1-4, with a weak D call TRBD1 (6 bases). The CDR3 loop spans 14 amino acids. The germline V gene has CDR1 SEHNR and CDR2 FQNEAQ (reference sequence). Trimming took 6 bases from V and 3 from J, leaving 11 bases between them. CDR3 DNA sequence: TGTGCCAGCAGTGAAGGGGGAGCTAATGAAAAACTGTTTTTT. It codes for CASSEGGANEKLFF.

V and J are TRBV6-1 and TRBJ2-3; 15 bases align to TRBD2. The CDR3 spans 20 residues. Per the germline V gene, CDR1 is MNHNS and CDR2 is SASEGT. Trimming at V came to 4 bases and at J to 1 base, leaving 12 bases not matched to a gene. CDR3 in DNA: TGTGCCAGCAGTGCAAGGACTAGCGGGAGGGTCTTTTCGGGCACAGATACGCAGTATTTT. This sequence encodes CASSARTSGRVFSGTDTQYF.

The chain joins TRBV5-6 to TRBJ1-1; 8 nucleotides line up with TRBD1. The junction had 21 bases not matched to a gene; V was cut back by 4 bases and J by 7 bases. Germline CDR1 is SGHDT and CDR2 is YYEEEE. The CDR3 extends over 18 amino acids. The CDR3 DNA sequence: TGTGCCAGCAGCCCAACGTGGACAGGGAATGGGGCTGGTGGTGAAGCTTTCTTT. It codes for CASSPTWTGNGAGGEAFF.

CDR3 DNA: TGTGCCAGCAGTTTACCCAGCGGGAGCTCCTACGAGCAGTACTTC. The encoded protein is CASSLPSGSSYEQYF. V and J are TRBV28 and TRBJ2-7, with 8 bases fitting TRBD2. Trimming cost V 2 bases and J 0 bases; bases outside gene matches: 3. Germline V gene sequence: CDR1 MDHEN, CDR2 SYDVKM. This CDR3 is 15 amino acids long.

In nucleotides, the CDR3 is TGTGCCAGCAGTCCCACTCAAGGGGTTGGCTCTGGAAACACCATATATTTT. Its protein product is CASSPTQGVGSGNTIYF. This chain uses TRBV28 with TRBJ1-3; D possibly corresponds to TRBD1 (5 bases). Per the germline V gene, CDR1 is MDHEN and CDR2 is SYDVKM. Deletions cut 5 bases from V and 0 bases from J, with 17 bases between. This CDR3 has 17 residues. Drawing the rest from reference TRBV28 and TRBJ1-3, the complete variable domain is DVKVTQSSRYLVKRTGEKVFLECVQDMDHENMFWYRQDPGLGLRLIYFSYDVKMKEKGDIPEGYSVSREKKERFSLILESASTNQTSMYLCASSPTQGVGSGNTIYFGEGSWLTVV.

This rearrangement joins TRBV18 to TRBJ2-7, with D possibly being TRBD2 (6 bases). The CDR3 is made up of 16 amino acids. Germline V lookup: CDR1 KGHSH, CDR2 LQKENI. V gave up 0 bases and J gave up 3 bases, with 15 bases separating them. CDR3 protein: CASSPPPPTSSYEQYF. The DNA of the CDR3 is TGTGCCAGCTCACCACCCCCCCCCACTAGCAGCTACGAGCAGTACTTC.

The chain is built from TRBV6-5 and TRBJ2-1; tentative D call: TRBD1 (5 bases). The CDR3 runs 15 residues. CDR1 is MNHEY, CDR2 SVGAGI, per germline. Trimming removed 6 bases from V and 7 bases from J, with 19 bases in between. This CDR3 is CASSRNFAGPNEQFF. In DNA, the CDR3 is TGTGCCAGCAGCCGCAATTTTGCAGGGCCGAATGAGCAGTTCTTC.

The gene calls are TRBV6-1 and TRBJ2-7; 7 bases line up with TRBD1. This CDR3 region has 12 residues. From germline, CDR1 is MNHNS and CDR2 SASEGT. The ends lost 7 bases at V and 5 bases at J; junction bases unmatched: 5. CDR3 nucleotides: TGTGCCAGCACCCCAACAGGGGACGAGCAGTACTTC. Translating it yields CASTPTGDEQYF.

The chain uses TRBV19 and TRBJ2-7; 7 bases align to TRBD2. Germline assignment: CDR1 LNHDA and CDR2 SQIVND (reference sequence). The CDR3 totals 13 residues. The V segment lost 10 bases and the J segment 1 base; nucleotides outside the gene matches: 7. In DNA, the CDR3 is TGTGCCACCGCTGGAGCGGGGTCCTACGAGCAGTACTTC. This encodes CATAGAGSYEQYF.